Following are 9 T cell receptor beta chains from one sample sequenced in a study of OX40 agonist ivuxolimab in advanced cancers. Measured with immunoSEQ multiplex PCR; TCRdb has only the in-frame clones, and not every one. The sample yields tens of thousands of clones, over 75% seen once. The sample in question was CD4+ or CD8+ T cells sorted from blood, obtained in a trial of the OX40 agonist ivuxolimab. The receptors originated from an adult with an advanced solid tumor such as melanoma, head and neck, liver or kidney cancer.

J is TRBJ2-7 and V is TRBV6-6; the match to TRBD2 covers 13 bases. Germline lookup yields CDR1 MNHNY and CDR2 SVGAGI (reference sequence). This CDR3 region has 15 residues. J lost 2 bases, V lost 4 bases, and 2 bases had no gene match. CDR3 nucleotides: TGTGCCAGCAGTTCCGGGACTAGCGGGACCTACGAGCAGTACTTC. Translating it yields CASSSGTSGTYEQYF.

The chain is built from TRBV5-1 and TRBJ1-1; 10 bases are a match to TRBD1. The junction had 6 bases not matched to a gene; V was cut back by 7 bases and J by 0 bases. The CDR3 covers 15 residues. Germline values: CDR1 SGHRS, CDR2 YFSETQ. Written as DNA, the CDR3 is TGCGCCAGCCGACAGGGGGCAGGTATGAACACTGAAGCTTTCTTT. Translated: CASRQGAGMNTEAFF. The full variable domain, with the rest looked up from reference TRBV5-1 and TRBJ1-1, is KAGVTQTPRYLIKTRGQQVTLSCSPISGHRSVSWYQQTPGQGLQFLFEYFSETQRNKGNFPGRFSGRQFSNSRSEMNVSTLELGDSALYLCASRQGAGMNTEAFFGQGTRLTVV.

The chain uses TRBV7-2 and TRBJ2-1; 10 nucleotides match TRBD2. Losses at the gene ends were 0 bases for V and 4 bases for J; bases not matched to a gene: 3. This CDR3 region has 16 residues. Germline lookup yields CDR1 SGHTA and CDR2 FQGNSA. Here the CDR3 reads CASSLAVLAGYNEQFF. The CDR3 bases are TGTGCCAGCAGCTTAGCGGTACTAGCGGGATACAATGAGCAGTTCTTC.

The V and J genes are TRBV7-3 and TRBJ2-1; a weak D match, TRBD2 (5 bases). This CDR3 is built from 15 residues. The ends were cut back, 5 bases at V and 0 bases at J, with 11 bases in the middle. The germline V gene has CDR1 SGHTA and CDR2 FQGTGA. CDR3 sequence: CASSPAESSYNEQFF. CDR3 nucleotides: TGTGCCAGCAGCCCAGCGGAGAGCTCCTACAATGAGCAGTTCTTC.

CDR3 DNA: TGCGCCAGCAGCCGAGGACAGGGGACTAATGAAAAACTGTTTTTT. Amino acid sequence: CASSRGQGTNEKLFF. V usage is TRBV4-1 and J usage is TRBJ1-4; 9 bases fit TRBD1. The junction had 2 bases not matched to a gene; V was cut back by 4 bases and J by 2 bases. The CDR3 loop spans 15 amino acids. CDR1 is MGHRA and CDR2 is YSYEKL in the germline V gene.

The chain recombines TRBV18 with TRBJ2-7; D remains unclear. Trimming removed 2 bases from V and 2 bases from J, with 10 bases in between. The CDR3 extends over 14 amino acids. Germline V gene data show CDR1 as KGHSH and CDR2 as LQKENI. This CDR3 reads CASSPSQEPYEQYF. The DNA for the CDR3 is TGTGCCAGCTCACCATCGCAGGAACCCTACGAGCAGTACTTC. Supplemented by reference TRBV18 and TRBJ2-7, the full variable domain reads NAGVMQNPRHLVRRRGQEARLRCSPMKGHSHVYWYRQLPEEGLKFMVYLQKENIIDESGMPKERFSAEFPKEGPSILRIQQVVRGDSAAYFCASSPSQEPYEQYFGPGTRLTVT.

This sequence joins TRBV6-5 and TRBJ2-3; D not resolved. The CDR3 spans 16 residues. Trimming took 0 bases from V and 6 from J, leaving 16 bases between them. CDR1 MNHEY and CDR2 SVGAGI come from the germline V gene. The CDR3 sequence is CASSYSQKGKLDTQYF. The CDR3 nucleotides are TGTGCCAGCAGTTACTCCCAGAAAGGTAAGCTCGATACGCAGTATTTT.

This rearrangement joins TRBV7-6 to TRBJ2-1; 12 bases line up with TRBD2. Germline assignment: CDR1 SGHVS and CDR2 FNYEAQ. V gave up 5 bases and J gave up 4 bases; unmatched junction bases: 12. This CDR3 has 18 amino acids. CDR3 DNA sequence: TGTGCCAGCAGCACCCCTAGCGGGGGGGTCCCCATATACAATGAGCAGTTCTTC. Translation: CASSTPSGGVPIYNEQFF.

The V and J genes are TRBV5-1 and TRBJ2-5, with 7 bases aligning to TRBD1. The CDR3 sequence is 14 residues long. V shed 3 bases, J shed 3 bases, and the junction held 5 bases outside the gene matches. Germline CDR1 and CDR2: SGHRS and YFSETQ. CDR3 DNA sequence: TGCGCCAGCAGCTCGGATGGGACAGAAGAGACCCAGTACTTC. Its translation: CASSSDGTEETQYF.